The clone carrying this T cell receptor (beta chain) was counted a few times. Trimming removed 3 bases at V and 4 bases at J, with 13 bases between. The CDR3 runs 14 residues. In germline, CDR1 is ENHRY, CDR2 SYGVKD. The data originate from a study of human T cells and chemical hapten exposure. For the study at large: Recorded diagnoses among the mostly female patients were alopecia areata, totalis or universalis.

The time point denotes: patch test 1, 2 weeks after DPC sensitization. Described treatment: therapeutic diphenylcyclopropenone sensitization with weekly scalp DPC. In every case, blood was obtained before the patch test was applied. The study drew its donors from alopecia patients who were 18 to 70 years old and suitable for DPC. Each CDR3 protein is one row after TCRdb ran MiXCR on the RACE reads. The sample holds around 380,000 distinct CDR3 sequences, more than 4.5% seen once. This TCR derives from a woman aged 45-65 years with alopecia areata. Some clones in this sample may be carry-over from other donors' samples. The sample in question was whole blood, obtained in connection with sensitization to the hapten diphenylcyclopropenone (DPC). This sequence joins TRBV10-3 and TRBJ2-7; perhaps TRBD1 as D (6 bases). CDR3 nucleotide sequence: TGTGCCATCAGTGAAACCGGACAGTCATACGAGCAGTACTTC. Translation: CAISETGQSYEQYF.